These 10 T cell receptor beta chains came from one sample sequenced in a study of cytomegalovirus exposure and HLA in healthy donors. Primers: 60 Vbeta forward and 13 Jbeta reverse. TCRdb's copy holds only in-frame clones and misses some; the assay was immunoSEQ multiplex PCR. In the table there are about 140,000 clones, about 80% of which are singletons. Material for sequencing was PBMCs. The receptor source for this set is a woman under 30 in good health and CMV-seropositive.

In DNA, the CDR3 is TGTGCCAGCAGCTCTCAAGCGGCTAGCGGGGGTTACGAGCAGTACTTC. Amino acids: CASSSQAASGGYEQYF. V usage is TRBV7-2 and J usage is TRBJ2-7, with 10 bases identical to TRBD2. J lost 4 bases, V lost 4 bases, and 10 bases had no gene match. The CDR3 consists of 16 residues. CDR1 is SGHTA and CDR2 is FQGNSA in the germline V gene.

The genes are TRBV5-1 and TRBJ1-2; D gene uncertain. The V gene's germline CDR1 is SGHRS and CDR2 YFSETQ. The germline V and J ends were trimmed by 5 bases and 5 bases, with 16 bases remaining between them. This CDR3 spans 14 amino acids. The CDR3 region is CASSSGIQLYGYTF. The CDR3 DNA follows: TGCGCCAGCAGTTCCGGGATTCAGTTGTATGGCTACACCTTC.

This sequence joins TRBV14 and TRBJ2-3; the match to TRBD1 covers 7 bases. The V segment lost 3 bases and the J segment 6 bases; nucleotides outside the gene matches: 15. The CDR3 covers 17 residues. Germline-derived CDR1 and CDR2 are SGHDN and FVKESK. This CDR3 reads CASSQPKGDSRRDTQYF. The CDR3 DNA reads TGTGCCAGCAGCCAGCCCAAGGGGGACAGCCGCCGGGATACGCAGTATTTT.

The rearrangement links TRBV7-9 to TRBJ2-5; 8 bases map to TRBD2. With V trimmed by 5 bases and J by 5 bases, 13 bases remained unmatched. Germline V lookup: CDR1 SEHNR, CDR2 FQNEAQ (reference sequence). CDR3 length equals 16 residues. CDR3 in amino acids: CASSPKPGTSGETQYF. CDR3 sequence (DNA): TGTGCCAGCAGCCCAAAACCCGGGACTAGTGGTGAGACCCAGTACTTC.

CDR3 region: CARSKGGTGNTIYF. In nucleotides, the CDR3 is TGTGCCAGATCTAAGGGGGGGACTGGAAACACCATATATTTT. The chain carries TRBV21-1 and TRBJ1-3. TRBV21-1 is a known pseudogene. This CDR3 is 14 amino acids long.

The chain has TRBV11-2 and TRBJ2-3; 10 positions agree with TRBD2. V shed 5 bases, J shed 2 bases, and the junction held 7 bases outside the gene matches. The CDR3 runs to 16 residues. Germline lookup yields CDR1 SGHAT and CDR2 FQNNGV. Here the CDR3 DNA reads TGTGCCAGCAGCCAACTAGCGGGGACCGTCACAGATACGCAGTATTTT. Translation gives CASSQLAGTVTDTQYF.

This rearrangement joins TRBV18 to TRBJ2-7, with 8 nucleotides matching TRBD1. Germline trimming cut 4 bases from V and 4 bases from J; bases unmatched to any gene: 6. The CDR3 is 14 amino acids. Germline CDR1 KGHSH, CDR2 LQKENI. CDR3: CASSRQGQAYEQYF. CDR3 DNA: TGTGCCAGCTCACGACAGGGACAGGCTTACGAGCAGTACTTC.

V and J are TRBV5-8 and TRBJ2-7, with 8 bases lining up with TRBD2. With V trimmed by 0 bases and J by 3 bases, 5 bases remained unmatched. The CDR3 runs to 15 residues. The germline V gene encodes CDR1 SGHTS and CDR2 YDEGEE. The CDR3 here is CASSLAGGVDYEQYF. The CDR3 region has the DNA TGTGCCAGCAGCTTGGCCGGGGGGGTAGACTACGAGCAGTACTTC. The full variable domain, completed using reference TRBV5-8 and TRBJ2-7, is EAGVTQSPTHLIKTRGQQATLRCSPISGHTSVYWYQQALGLGLQFLLWYDEGEERNRGNFPPRFSGRQFPNYSSELNVNALELEDSALYLCASSLAGGVDYEQYFGPGTRLTVT.

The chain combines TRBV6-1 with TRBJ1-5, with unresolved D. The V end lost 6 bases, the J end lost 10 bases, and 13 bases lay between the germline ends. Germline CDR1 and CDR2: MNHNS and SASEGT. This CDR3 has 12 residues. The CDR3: CASREALQPQHF. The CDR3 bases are TGTGCCAGCAGGGAGGCCTTACAACCCCAGCATTTT.

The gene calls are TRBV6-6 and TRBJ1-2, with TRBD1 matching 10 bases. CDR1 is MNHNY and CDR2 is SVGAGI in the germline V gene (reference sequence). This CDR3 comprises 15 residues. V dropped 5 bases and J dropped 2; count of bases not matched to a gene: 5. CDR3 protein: CASSPRDRGNYGYTF. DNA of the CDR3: TGTGCCAGCAGTCCTCGGGACAGGGGAAACTATGGCTACACCTTC.